This TCR beta chain was found in a study of blood T cell repertoires in COVID-19. About the study: Acute and convalescent COVID-19 samples came from the United States, Italy and Spain. Sources were T cells, B-cell-depleted T cells, or PBMCs; the material itself was cDNA or gDNA.

Per the original data handling: Amplification from reference gene primers served as the basis for estimated nucleated cell counts. Libraries were prepared by immunoSEQ multiplex PCR; TCRdb keeps only in-frame clonotypes and omits some of them. V and J calls plus clone size are reproduced from that table; the DNA served to infer D and trimming. There are over 150,000 clones in the sample; 84% occur only once, and 14% lies in the top ten. CDR3 length: 16 amino acids. V shed 4 bases and J 8 bases; nucleotides not matched to a gene: 10. Germline lookup yields CDR1 MDHEN and CDR2 SYDVKM. The chain couples TRBV28 to TRBJ2-1, with 11 nucleotides matching TRBD2. The source of this sequence is a man between 18 and 35 years old with active or convalescent COVID-19. The sequenced sample was peripheral blood. The CDR3 protein is CASSYPLAGGRDEQFF. CDR3 sequence (DNA): TGTGCCAGCAGTTACCCCTTAGCGGGAGGGAGGGATGAGCAGTTCTTC.